A selection of T cell receptor beta chains follows, all from one sample in a study of cytomegalovirus exposure and HLA in healthy donors. Assay: immunoSEQ multiplex PCR; the TCRdb copy retains only in-frame clones and omits some. This table holds about 160,000 clones, less than 80% found once. What was sequenced was PBMCs. These receptors came from a man aged 40-55 years in good health and CMV-seronegative. Both conserved end residues are part of each CDR3. The order of the fields is V gene, D gene, J gene, clone size, CDR3 protein, CDR3 DNA. A D gene is named only where the DNA matches it firmly. Expanded clones get a size class; other rows say once, few or many, or leave the size out.

TRBV5-1	.	TRBJ2-7	once	CASSPGTAYEQYF	TGCGCCAGCAGCCCAGGGACTGCCTACGAGCAGTACTTC
TRBV28	TRBD1	TRBJ1-4	.	CASSYTGTGEKLFF	TGTGCCAGCAGTTACACCGGGACAGGGGAAAAACTGTTTTTT
TRBV7-7	TRBD2	TRBJ2-1	.	CASSLASGGANEQFF	TGTGCTAGCAGCTTAGCGAGCGGGGGGGCAAATGAGCAGTTCTTC
TRBV14	TRBD1	TRBJ1-4	.	CASSYRGLSNEKLFF	TGTGCCAGCAGTTACAGGGGGCTGAGTAATGAAAAACTGTTTTTT
TRBV28	.	TRBJ1-1	.	CASTTGTTEAFF	TGTGCCAGCACAACAGGAACCACTGAAGCTTTCTTT
TRBV7-2	.	TRBJ1-5	.	CASSLAGLNQPQHF	TGTGCCAGCAGCTTAGCGGGGCTCAACCAGCCCCAGCATTTT
TRBV7-6	.	TRBJ2-1	few	CASSQAVSGLQFF	TGTGCCAGCAGCCAGGCCGTCAGCGGCTTACAGTTCTTC
TRBV5-1	TRBD1	TRBJ1-2	.	CASSMDRVDYGYTF	TGCGCCAGCAGCATGGACAGGGTCGACTATGGCTACACCTTC
TRBV9	.	TRBJ2-7	.	CASSVAPLSYEQYF	TGTGCCAGCAGCGTAGCTCCCCTCTCCTACGAGCAGTACTTC
TRBV9	TRBD2	TRBJ2-5	.	CASSVATGGQETQYF	TGTGCCAGCAGCGTAGCTACGGGGGGCCAAGAGACCCAGTACTTC
TRBV4-2	.	TRBJ2-2	.	CASSSGTGELFF	TGTGCCAGCAGCTCCGGGACCGGGGAGCTGTTTTTT
TRBV28	.	TRBJ1-5	.	CASSRANQPQHF	TGTGCCAGCTCGAGGGCGAATCAGCCCCAGCATTTT
TRBV5-6	.	TRBJ2-7	.	CASSYFQGIYEQYF	TGTGCCAGCAGCTATTTCCAGGGGATCTACGAGCAGTACTTC
TRBV6-5	.	TRBJ2-7	.	CASRGRRNEQYF	TGTGCCAGCAGAGGGCGGAGGAACGAGCAGTACTTC
TRBV7-3	.	TRBJ2-3	once	CASSLTGRGLSDTQYF	TGTGCCAGCAGCCTAACCGGGCGGGGGCTATCAGATACGCAGTATTTT